The rows below give T cell receptor beta chains drawn from one sample of a study of blood T cell repertoires in COVID-19. Generated by immunoSEQ multiplex PCR, the TCRdb table keeps only in-frame clones and is missing some. The top ten clones hold around 6% of a sample with about 160,000 clones, around 84% of them seen once. The material sequenced was PBMCs or T cells enriched from blood (not recorded which). The origin of the receptors is a man in his forties who had recovered from COVID-19. Each CDR3 is given with its conserved first and last residue. D genes are given only for firm matches. Clone sizes are given selectively: once, few, many, or a class where the clone is expanded.

v_gene: TRBV10-3
d_gene: -
abundance: -
j_gene: TRBJ2-7
CDR3nt: TGTGCCATCAGTGAGTCGCAGGGTGACTACGAGCAGTACTTC
CDR3aa: CAISESQGDYEQYF

v_gene: TRBV5-1
d_gene: TRBD2
abundance: -
j_gene: TRBJ2-1
CDR3nt: TGCGCCAGCAGCTTGGCCATGGCGGGGGGTGCGTACAATGAGCAGTTCTTC
CDR3aa: CASSLAMAGGAYNEQFF

v_gene: TRBV25-1
d_gene: TRBD2
abundance: few
j_gene: TRBJ2-3
CDR3nt: TGTGCCAGCAGTAAAGAACTAGCGGGAGTCACAGATACGCAGTATTTT
CDR3aa: CASSKELAGVTDTQYF

v_gene: TRBV15
d_gene: TRBD1
abundance: few
j_gene: TRBJ1-4
CDR3nt: TGTGCCACCAGCAGAGATAACAGGGGGGGAACTAATGAAAAACTGTTTTTT
CDR3aa: CATSRDNRGGTNEKLFF

v_gene: TRBV9
d_gene: TRBD1
abundance: -
j_gene: TRBJ2-1
CDR3nt: TGTGCCAGCAGCGCGACAGGGTATGAGCAGTTCTTC
CDR3aa: CASSATGYEQFF

v_gene: TRBV4-1
d_gene: -
abundance: -
j_gene: TRBJ2-3
CDR3nt: TGCGCCAGCAGCCAAGATCAGGCAGGGCCAGATACGCAGTATTTT
CDR3aa: CASSQDQAGPDTQYF

v_gene: TRBV18
d_gene: -
abundance: -
j_gene: TRBJ1-6
CDR3nt: TGTGCCAGCTCACCACTCGAGACGGGGGAGGGTCATTCACCCCTCCACTTT
CDR3aa: CASSPLETGEGHSPLHF

v_gene: TRBV6-1
d_gene: -
abundance: few
j_gene: TRBJ2-5
CDR3nt: TGTGCCAGCAGTGAATTGATAGGGGGACCTCAAGAGACCCAGTACTTC
CDR3aa: CASSELIGGPQETQYF

v_gene: TRBV7-2
d_gene: TRBD2
abundance: -
j_gene: TRBJ2-1
CDR3nt: TGTGCCAGCAGCCCTAGGGTAGCGGGGGGGCTCCTAAGCAATGAGCAGTTCTTC
CDR3aa: CASSPRVAGGLLSNEQFF

v_gene: TRBV3-1/TRBV3-2
d_gene: -
abundance: few
j_gene: TRBJ2-2
CDR3nt: TGTGCCAGCAGACAGCCAGGGATACAGCCCGGGGAGCTGTTTTTT
CDR3aa: CASRQPGIQPGELFF

v_gene: TRBV2
d_gene: TRBD1
abundance: few
j_gene: TRBJ2-2
CDR3nt: TGTGCCAGCAGTCCCCGGGACAGGGTCACAACCGGGGAGCTGTTTTTT
CDR3aa: CASSPRDRVTTGELFF

v_gene: TRBV19
d_gene: -
abundance: -
j_gene: TRBJ1-1
CDR3nt: TGTGCCAGTAGTCCAACGGTTATGAACACTGAAGCTTTCTTT
CDR3aa: CASSPTVMNTEAFF

v_gene: TRBV30
d_gene: -
abundance: -
j_gene: TRBJ1-2
CDR3nt: TGTGCCTGGAGAGCCGACGGGAACTATGGCTACACCTTC
CDR3aa: CAWRADGNYGYTF

v_gene: TRBV14
d_gene: TRBD1
abundance: -
j_gene: TRBJ2-2
CDR3nt: TGTGCCAGCAGCCTCATCGGACAGGGGGCATCCGACGGGGAGCTGTTTTTT
CDR3aa: CASSLIGQGASDGELFF

v_gene: TRBV19
d_gene: -
abundance: -
j_gene: TRBJ1-1
CDR3nt: TGTGCCAGTAGGGTGGATGGAGGGAACACTGAAGCTTTCTTT
CDR3aa: CASRVDGGNTEAFF

v_gene: TRBV5-6
d_gene: TRBD1
abundance: few
j_gene: TRBJ1-2
CDR3nt: TGTGCCAGCAGCCTGACAGGGAGAGGCTACACCTTC
CDR3aa: CASSLTGRGYTF

v_gene: TRBV4-2
d_gene: -
abundance: -
j_gene: TRBJ2-5
CDR3nt: TGTGCCAGCAGCCGAGAGGAGGGGCGCGAGACCCAGTACTTC
CDR3aa: CASSREEGRETQYF

v_gene: TRBV5-1
d_gene: -
abundance: -
j_gene: TRBJ2-3
CDR3nt: TGCGCCAGCAGCTCGACTCCAGCGTCGAGGGATACGCAGTATTTT
CDR3aa: CASSSTPASRDTQYF

v_gene: TRBV2
d_gene: -
abundance: once
j_gene: TRBJ2-2
CDR3nt: TGTGCCAGCCGAAATGGGGGGACTGCGAACACCGGGGAGCTGTTTTTT
CDR3aa: CASRNGGTANTGELFF

v_gene: TRBV10-1
d_gene: -
abundance: few
j_gene: TRBJ1-5
CDR3nt: TGCGCCAGCAGTGAGTCGGGCCGGGGGGATCAGCCCCAGCATTTT
CDR3aa: CASSESGRGDQPQHF

v_gene: TRBV12-3/TRBV12-4
d_gene: TRBD1
abundance: -
j_gene: TRBJ1-2
CDR3nt: TGTGCCAGCAGCACAGGGGATGGCTACACCTTC
CDR3aa: CASSTGDGYTF

v_gene: TRBV9
d_gene: TRBD1
abundance: -
j_gene: TRBJ2-1
CDR3nt: TGTGCCAGCAGCTTGACAGGGACGACCTACAATGAGCAGTTCTTC
CDR3aa: CASSLTGTTYNEQFF

v_gene: TRBV5-5
d_gene: -
abundance: -
j_gene: TRBJ2-2
CDR3nt: TGTGCCAGCAGCTCAGGGCCCACCGGGGAGCTGTTTTTT
CDR3aa: CASSSGPTGELFF

v_gene: TRBV15
d_gene: -
abundance: -
j_gene: TRBJ2-1
CDR3nt: TGTGCCACCAGCACTAGCTGGGGTCTGGGTAGGAATGAGCAGTTCTTC
CDR3aa: CATSTSWGLGRNEQFF

v_gene: TRBV30
d_gene: -
abundance: -
j_gene: TRBJ1-3
CDR3nt: TGTGCCTGGAGTGTGTTCACTGGAAACACCATATATTTT
CDR3aa: CAWSVFTGNTIYF

v_gene: TRBV19
d_gene: -
abundance: once
j_gene: TRBJ1-4
CDR3nt: TGTGCCAGTGGCTCTGACGGGAGGACTAATGAAAAACTGTTTTTT
CDR3aa: CASGSDGRTNEKLFF

v_gene: TRBV11-2
d_gene: -
abundance: -
j_gene: TRBJ2-1
CDR3nt: TGTGCCAGCAGCTTAGGGTTAGAGAATGAGCAGTTCTTC
CDR3aa: CASSLGLENEQFF

v_gene: TRBV6-5
d_gene: TRBD1
abundance: -
j_gene: TRBJ1-6
CDR3nt: TGTGCCAGCAACCTAGACAGGGGCGGAGATTCACCCCTCCACTTT
CDR3aa: CASNLDRGGDSPLHF

v_gene: TRBV30
d_gene: -
abundance: -
j_gene: TRBJ2-6
CDR3nt: TGTGCCTGGAGCACAGGACGACGGGGGGCCAACGTCCTGACTTTC
CDR3aa: CAWSTGRRGANVLTF

v_gene: TRBV30
d_gene: -
abundance: -
j_gene: TRBJ2-5
CDR3nt: TGTGCCTGGAGTGCGGTAGAGACCCAGTACTTC
CDR3aa: CAWSAVETQYF

v_gene: TRBV10-2
d_gene: TRBD1
abundance: few
j_gene: TRBJ2-3
CDR3nt: TGCGCCAGCAGTAGGACAGGGGGGACAGATACGCAGTATTTT
CDR3aa: CASSRTGGTDTQYF

v_gene: TRBV27
d_gene: TRBD2
abundance: once
j_gene: TRBJ2-1
CDR3nt: TGTGCCAGCAGTTCTAGCGGGCTCTACAATGAGCAGTTCTTC
CDR3aa: CASSSSGLYNEQFF

v_gene: TRBV7-2
d_gene: -
abundance: -
j_gene: TRBJ1-6
CDR3nt: TGTGCCAGCAGCTTATTGGGAGAATCACCCCTCCACTTT
CDR3aa: CASSLLGESPLHF

v_gene: TRBV30
d_gene: TRBD1
abundance: -
j_gene: TRBJ1-1
CDR3nt: TGTGCCTGGATGGGACAGGGGGCTCGTGCTTTCTTT
CDR3aa: CAWMGQGARAFF

v_gene: TRBV24-1
d_gene: -
abundance: -
j_gene: TRBJ2-5
CDR3nt: TGTGCCACCAGTGATTTGGGCCCCCTAGAGACCCAGTACTTC
CDR3aa: CATSDLGPLETQYF

v_gene: TRBV7-2
d_gene: TRBD2
abundance: -
j_gene: TRBJ2-3
CDR3nt: TGTGCCAGCAGCTTACCCTCCCGGGGGGTGAGAACAGATACGCAGTATTTT
CDR3aa: CASSLPSRGVRTDTQYF

v_gene: TRBV21-1
d_gene: -
abundance: -
j_gene: TRBJ2-3
CDR3nt: TGTGCCAGCAGCAAAGTTAGCGGGGGGGTCCCAGATACGCAGTATTTT
CDR3aa: CASSKVSGGVPDTQYF

v_gene: TRBV7-3
d_gene: -
abundance: -
j_gene: TRBJ1-3
CDR3nt: TGTGCCAGCAGCTTAAGGGGGGTTGGAAACACCATATATTTT
CDR3aa: CASSLRGVGNTIYF

v_gene: TRBV9
d_gene: TRBD1
abundance: few
j_gene: TRBJ1-2
CDR3nt: TGTGCCAGCAGCTTTTGGGACAGACCTAACTATGGCTACACCTTC
CDR3aa: CASSFWDRPNYGYTF

v_gene: TRBV7-9
d_gene: TRBD1
abundance: -
j_gene: TRBJ1-4
CDR3nt: TGTGCCAGCAGCCTCAGTCCGGGACAGATTAATGAAAAACTGTTTTTT
CDR3aa: CASSLSPGQINEKLFF

v_gene: TRBV7-6
d_gene: -
abundance: -
j_gene: TRBJ2-1
CDR3nt: TGTGCCAGCAGCTTAATGCAGTCCTACAATGAGCAGTTCTTC
CDR3aa: CASSLMQSYNEQFF

v_gene: TRBV19
d_gene: -
abundance: -
j_gene: TRBJ2-1
CDR3nt: TGTGCCAGTAGTAACAGGAATACTTACAATGAGCAGTTCTTC
CDR3aa: CASSNRNTYNEQFF

v_gene: TRBV6-5
d_gene: TRBD1
abundance: -
j_gene: TRBJ1-3
CDR3nt: TGTGCCAGCAGCGGACAGGGGGCTAGAGGAAACACCATATATTTT
CDR3aa: CASSGQGARGNTIYF

v_gene: TRBV6-5
d_gene: -
abundance: -
j_gene: TRBJ1-2
CDR3nt: TGTGCCAGCAGCCATTCCACAGGGAACTATGGCTACACCTTC
CDR3aa: CASSHSTGNYGYTF

v_gene: TRBV7-6
d_gene: TRBD2
abundance: -
j_gene: TRBJ2-7
CDR3nt: TGTGCCAGCAGCTTAGGTGGCGGGGGGCTATCCTACGAGCAGTACTTC
CDR3aa: CASSLGGGGLSYEQYF

v_gene: TRBV19
d_gene: TRBD1
abundance: -
j_gene: TRBJ1-5
CDR3nt: TGTGCCAGTAGTTCTGGGACAGGGGGTCTGCCCCAGCATTTT
CDR3aa: CASSSGTGGLPQHF

v_gene: TRBV28
d_gene: TRBD2
abundance: -
j_gene: TRBJ2-1
CDR3nt: TGTGCCAGCAGTCCCTCCGGAGCGGGGGGGCACAATGAGCAGTTCTTC
CDR3aa: CASSPSGAGGHNEQFF

v_gene: TRBV5-4
d_gene: TRBD1
abundance: -
j_gene: TRBJ1-2
CDR3nt: TGTGCCAGCAGCCCGGGGACAGGGTATGGCTACACCTTC
CDR3aa: CASSPGTGYGYTF

v_gene: TRBV24-1
d_gene: TRBD2
abundance: -
j_gene: TRBJ2-1
CDR3nt: TGTGCCACCAGTGACGTAAAGCGGGGTTGGAATGAGCAGTTCTTC
CDR3aa: CATSDVKRGWNEQFF

v_gene: TRBV9
d_gene: TRBD1
abundance: -
j_gene: TRBJ2-2
CDR3nt: TGTGCCAGCAGCACACGTCCAGGGGGCACCGGGGAGCTGTTTTTT
CDR3aa: CASSTRPGGTGELFF